Presented here are 9 T cell receptor beta chains from one specimen sequenced in a study of T cell repertoires in cytomegalovirus infection (dated by TCRdb to 2018 to 2020). TCRdb records Illumina HiSeq 1500 as the sequencer. TCRdb trimmed public reads at Q25 via fastp, called clones via MiXCR and kept in-frame beta chains. CDR3 protein sequences are deduplicated, and each keeps its most common genes and DNA. A total of approximately 500,000 distinct CDR3 sequences appear in this sample, approximately 15% of them only once. The ten largest account for 20% to 30% of the sample. What was sequenced was CD8+ T cells from PBMCs. The receptor source for this set is a human donor in good health (CMV status not recorded). Some clones in this sample may be carry-over from other donors' samples.

V and J are TRBV7-9 and TRBJ2-7; a possible D gene is TRBD2 (6 bases). Germline values: CDR1 SEHNR, CDR2 FQNEAQ (reference sequence). With 5 bases removed from V and 2 bases from J, the gap between germline ends came to 16 bases. This CDR3 has 15 residues. Here the CDR3 reads CASSPRDLRPYEQYF. CDR3 sequence (DNA): TGTGCCAGCAGCCCCAGGGACTTAAGACCCTACGAGCAGTACTTC.

In its sample, this clonotype was seen many times. This rearrangement joins TRBV7-9 to TRBJ2-7, with D possibly TRBD2 on 5 matching bases. V was clipped by 0 bases and J by 0 bases, with 12 bases between them. Per the germline V gene, CDR1 is SEHNR and CDR2 is FQNEAQ (reference sequence). This CDR3 has 16 residues. This chain's CDR3 is CASSLAGRTSSYEQYF. In DNA, the CDR3 is TGTGCCAGCAGCTTAGCGGGCCGAACTAGCTCCTACGAGCAGTACTTC.

The count of this clonotype is one. The chain couples TRBV15 to TRBJ2-1; TRBD2 agrees at 8 bases. The length of the CDR3 is 16 residues. V was pared by 5 bases and J by 2 bases, with 8 bases of the junction left unmatched. The germline V gene has CDR1 LNHNV and CDR2 YYDKDF (reference sequence). CDR3 DNA: TGTGCCACCAGCCCGGGCAGCGGGAGTGCCTACAATGAGCAGTTCTTC. Translation gives CATSPGSGSAYNEQFF.

The genes are TRBV29-1 and TRBJ2-7; 7 bases are shared with TRBD2. The CDR3 has 13 amino acids. The V and J ends lost 5 bases and 4 bases, in that order; junction bases with no gene match: 8. CDR1 SQVTM and CDR2 ANQGSEA come from the germline V gene. DNA for the CDR3: TGCAGCGTTCAGCGGGGTTGGGGTTACGAGCAGTACTTC. Translation: CSVQRGWGYEQYF.

There are many counts of this clonotype. This chain links TRBV7-9 with TRBJ1-4, with a weak D call TRBD1 (6 bases). The CDR3 has 13 amino acids. V was clipped by 4 bases and J by 6 bases, with 9 bases between them. Germline CDR1 is SEHNR and CDR2 is FQNEAQ (reference sequence). The CDR3, as DNA: TGTGCCAGCAGCTCAGGGGTGGATGAAAAACTGTTTTTT. It codes for CASSSGVDEKLFF.

The chain joins TRBV6-5 to TRBJ2-7; D is perhaps TRBD1 (7 bases). The germline V gene encodes CDR1 MNHEY and CDR2 SVGAGI. The CDR3 totals 17 residues. Between the trimmed V and J ends, which lost 0 bases and 0 bases, there was a span of 15 bases. CDR3 sequence (DNA): TGTGCCAGCAGTTACTCCCCCACAGGGGAGGACTCCTACGAGCAGTACTTC. Amino acid sequence: CASSYSPTGEDSYEQYF.

Turning to this clonotype: Since no conserved phenylalanine or tryptophan closes the CDR3, a read error is the likely cause. CDR3 bases: TGTGCCAGCAGTTCCGACGGACTAGCGGGAGGAGGGACCCAGTACTTA. Its translation is CASSSDGLAGGGTQYL. The rearrangement joins TRBV28 to TRBJ2-5, with TRBD2 matching 14 bases. Germline-derived CDR1 and CDR2 are MDHEN and SYDVKM. The V gene end was trimmed by 4 bases and the J gene end by 7 bases; junction bases not matched to a gene: 8. The CDR3 is made up of 16 amino acids.

In its sample, this clonotype was seen many times. V and J are TRBV7-8 and TRBJ1-2; D is possibly TRBD1 (5 bases). V was trimmed by 1 base and J by 2 bases, leaving 14 bases between them. This CDR3 has 16 residues. Germline loops: CDR1 SGHVS, CDR2 FQNEAQ. The CDR3 here is CASSLERRGANYGYTF. DNA for the CDR3: TGTGCCAGCAGCTTAGAGCGTAGAGGGGCGAACTATGGCTACACCTTC.

This clonotype has at least ten counts. The rearrangement uses TRBV7-9 and TRBJ2-2, with a possible D match to TRBD2 (6 bases). Germline values: CDR1 SEHNR, CDR2 FQNEAQ (reference sequence). V lost 9 bases and J lost 0, with 8 bases in between. This CDR3 has 13 residues. This chain's CDR3 is CARDYANTGELFF. The CDR3 DNA sequence: TGTGCCAGGGACTACGCGAACACCGGGGAGCTGTTTTTT.